This T cell receptor (beta chain) was observed in a study of tumor-infiltrating lymphocytes in glioblastoma multiforme. Germline loops: CDR1 MNHEY, CDR2 SVGAGI. The CDR3 length is 15 residues. Study-wide points: TCR plus mutation findings rest on a single glioblastoma patient.

Multiple V-beta primers and a C-beta primer amplified TCRB from RNA. These TCRB libraries lack any described unique molecular identifiers. TCRdb used MiXCR to reprocess the multiplex PCR reads, holding one entry per CDR3 protein. The top ten clones hold roughly 33% of a sample with 25,000 to 40,000 distinct CDR3 sequences, around 60% of them seen once. A word on this clonotype: Its specificity is not known. The junction differs from germline at one of its ends, possibly a read error.

The sample was brain tumor tissue. This TCR derives from a male donor with glioblastoma. The chain carries TRBV6-5 and TRBJ2-3; 7 positions match TRBD2. CDR3 protein: CAIKRSGRGTDTQYF. DNA for the CDR3: TGTGCCATCAAGCGCAGTGGGAGGGGAACGGATACACAGTATTTT.